This T cell receptor (beta chain) was retrieved from a study of T-cell memory formation after mild COVID-19 (dated by TCRdb to about 2021). Concerning the study at large: TCR sequence clusters from the two donors were found to be largely donor specific. The cohort was made up of two young adult volunteers, one female and one male, who were previously healthy. In a couple of donors, T-cell clones that expanded and contracted after mild COVID-19 were tracked by sequencing TCRalpha and TCRbeta repertoires over time.

This clonotype has more than one count but fewer than ten. Its antigen is currently not known. No qualities accompany the bases; no much larger clone lies one base away. Sequencing relied on an Illumina NovaSeq 6000. cDNA libraries for TCRalpha and TCRbeta were prepared by 5'RACE using constant-segment primers, with sample barcodes and unique molecular identifiers added. Trizol reagent was used to extract RNA from every sample. Libraries were amplified in two PCR steps, with a second sample barcode and Illumina TruSeq adapters added in the second step. Sequencing of libraries was performed on an Illumina NovaSeq with 2 x 150 bp paired-end reads. Under the source paper's analysis protocol: Reads were demultiplexed and collapsed into UMI-guided consensus sequences with migec v1.2.7. Using mixcr v2.1.11, UMI consensuses were aligned to TRA and TRB V and J templates and then assembled into clonotypes. Expanded or contracted clonotypes were those called significant by both edgeR and NoisET, with noise models trained on biological replicates. For edgeR calls, a false discovery rate-adjusted p below 0.01 and a log2 fold-change threshold of 1 were applied. As an exploratory analysis of dynamics, max-normalized trajectories of the 1000 most abundant clonotypes were examined with PCA combined with hierarchical clustering. Separately sequenced CD4+ and CD8+ repertoires were used to assign a CD4 or CD8 phenotype to each responding clone. The public reads were reprocessed in TCRdb via fastp at Q25 and MiXCR, keeping in-frame beta chains. When rows share a CDR3 protein, they turn into one entry using the most common DNA and genes. It is TCRdb's table, rather than the study itself, that gives the V and J calls and clone size. The sample yields 180,000 or so distinct CDR3 sequences; roughly 12% were counted once. 3% to 4% of the sample comes from the top ten.

Ficoll-Paque density gradient centrifugation was the method used to isolate PBMCs. Clipping removes 3 bases from V and 7 bases from J, with 5 as the unmatched junction base count. Via the germline V gene, CDR1 is ENHRY and CDR2 SYGVKD. The CDR3 spans 14 residues, from the cysteine through the phenylalanine. The entry retains the CDR3 DNA only, 42 bases that are in frame from base 1. Broad study findings and their caveats: Some responding clones were detected in pre-infection memory, which suggested that pre-existing cross-reactive memory T cells had joined the SARS-CoV-2 response. Clones that contracted from day 15 to 85 showed balanced CD4/CD8 phenotypes, whereas a second wave of clones that expanded from day 15 to 37 leaned towards CD4+. The study included only a couple of mild cases, and larger cohorts that include severe cases with pre-infection samples were judged to be necessary. Contracting CD4+ clones were found mainly in CM and EM memory subsets, while CD8+ clones were enriched in EMRA. SARS-CoV-2 specificity of the second-wave clones peaking on day 37 was not confirmed.

The chain joins TRBV10-3 to TRBJ2-1, with 8 bases matching TRBD1. This sequence was found in a man between 18 and 35 years old who had mild COVID-19 (a few samples of this study predate the infection). The sample titles of this study are shuffled in the database, so cell type and time point are left out; the donor was told from shared clones. Source material: PBMCs or a T cell subset sorted from them (not recorded which). The DNA sequence is TGTGCCATCAGTGAAAGACAGGGGAAGAATGAGCAGTTCTTC. The translation is CAISERQGKNEQFF.